Shown below are 17 T cell receptor beta chains from a single sample sequenced in a study of T-cell reconstitution after alpha-beta-depleted transplantation in children. Construction of the TCRbeta library involved unique molecular identifiers. TCRdb reanalysed the PCR reads using MiXCR and keeps one entry per CDR3 protein. This table holds hundreds of thousands of distinct CDR3 sequences, roughly a tenth found once. Sequences were derived from PBMCs from the stem cell graft donor, sampled from the stem cell graft. Receptors were obtained from a human donor who donated a stem cell graft to a child with acute myeloid leukemia.

This clonotype was seen ten or more times. This rearrangement joins TRBV29-1 to TRBJ1-1, with 8 bases fitting TRBD1. This CDR3 region has 15 residues. Germline V CDR1 and CDR2: SQVTM, ANQGSEA. Losses at the gene ends were 3 bases for V and 1 base for J; bases not matched to a gene: 7. The CDR3: CSVEGTGRGNTEAFF. The CDR3 DNA is TGCAGCGTTGAGGGGACAGGTCGGGGGAACACTGAAGCTTTCTTT.

This clonotype was picked up many times. The chain joins TRBV6-5 to TRBJ1-1; unclear D gene. From germline, CDR1 is MNHEY and CDR2 SVGAGI. V lost 0 bases and J lost 4, with 9 bases in between. The CDR3 has 14 residues. Here the CDR3 reads CASSYSIGVTEAFF. CDR3 DNA sequence: TGTGCCAGCAGTTACTCGATCGGTGTCACTGAAGCTTTCTTT.

This clonotype was observed many times. V and J are TRBV19 and TRBJ2-1; 7 bases are shared with TRBD1. In germline, CDR1 is LNHDA, CDR2 SQIVND (reference sequence). J lost 6 bases, V lost 7 bases, and 6 bases had no gene match. The CDR3 is 13 residues long. Here the CDR3 reads CASKRQGVNEQFF. CDR3 DNA sequence: TGTGCCAGTAAGCGGCAGGGGGTCAATGAGCAGTTCTTC.

V gene TRBV6-2 or TRBV6-3 combines with J gene TRBJ2-7, with a tentative D call TRBD1 (6 bases). Germline values: CDR1 MNHEY, CDR2 SVGEGT. V lost 6 bases and J 2 bases, leaving 14 bases between the germline ends. The CDR3 has 14 amino acids. The CDR3 DNA follows: TGTGCCAGCAGGCCCGGGACACGGACCTACGAGCAGTACTTC. It is translated as CASRPGTRTYEQYF.

In this sample, this clonotype turned up a few times. The chain carries TRBV9 and TRBJ2-5, with 7 bases fitting TRBD1. The length of the CDR3 is 14 residues. The ends lost 2 bases at V and 3 bases at J; junction bases unmatched: 4. Germline V gene data show CDR1 as SGDLS and CDR2 as YYNGEE. This CDR3 reads CASSVRDREETQYF. The CDR3 DNA reads as TGTGCCAGCAGCGTCCGGGACAGAGAAGAGACCCAGTACTTC.

The sample holds a few counts of this clonotype. The chain has TRBV6-1 and TRBJ2-7; TRBD2 is a possible D gene (5 bases). The CDR3 consists of 13 residues. Germline values: CDR1 MNHNS, CDR2 SASEGT. V lost 9 bases and J 4 bases, leaving 16 bases between the germline ends. Here the CDR3 DNA reads TGTGCCAGGTTCGGTGACTACCCGTACGAGCAGTACTTC. Amino acid sequence: CARFGDYPYEQYF.

This clonotype was observed a handful of times. V and J are TRBV3-1 and TRBJ2-1; either TRBD1 or TRBD2 may supply D (6 bases each). CDR3 length: 15 amino acids. V was pared by 2 bases and J by 15 bases, with 23 bases between. Germline V gene sequence: CDR1 LGHDT, CDR2 YNNKEL (reference sequence). The DNA for the CDR3 is TGTGCCAGCAGCCAAAGCAGGGGACTGGGGGGCGGCGCGTTCTTC. Its protein is CASSQSRGLGGGAFF.

This sequence joins TRBV28 and TRBJ2-7; D remains unclear. V lost 11 bases and J 6 bases, leaving 17 bases between the germline ends. Germline V gene lookup returns CDR1 MDHEN and CDR2 SYDVKM. The CDR3 is made up of 12 amino acids. The CDR3 region is CASGIEIAEQYF. As DNA, the CDR3 is TGTGCCTCAGGAATAGAAATTGCCGAGCAGTACTTC.

The CDR3 region is CSARAGGPDTGELFF. Here the CDR3 DNA reads TGCAGTGCCAGGGCGGGAGGGCCCGACACCGGGGAGCTGTTTTTT. The J gene is TRBJ2-2, the V gene TRBV20-1; the match to TRBD2 covers 9 bases. J was trimmed by 3 bases and V by 6 bases; bases with no gene match: 8. The germline gives CDR1 DFQATT, CDR2 SNEGSKA (reference sequence). CDR3 length equals 15 residues.

The chain is built from TRBV20-1 and TRBJ1-1; unclear D gene. V was cut by 3 bases and J by 7 bases, with 9 bases left in between. The CDR3 is 11 residues long. In germline, CDR1 is DFQATT, CDR2 SNEGSKA (reference sequence). The CDR3 DNA is TGCAGTGCTAGTCGGGAGTTTGAAGCTTTCTTT. Its translation: CSASREFEAFF.

This clonotype has at least ten counts. CDR3 in amino acids: CSAEREGRDEQFF. CDR3 coding DNA: TGCAGTGCTGAGCGGGAGGGCCGGGATGAGCAGTTCTTC. V gene TRBV20-1 combines with J gene TRBJ2-1; 10 positions match TRBD2. The germline V gene has CDR1 DFQATT and CDR2 SNEGSKA (reference sequence). The CDR3 runs to 13 residues. V trimming: 5 bases; J trimming: 8 bases; junction bases outside the gene matches: 6.

This clonotype was seen only a few times. The V call is TRBV7-2, the J call TRBJ1-1; D is possibly TRBD1 (5 bases). The CDR3 has 14 amino acids. V was clipped by 5 bases and J by 6 bases, with 16 bases between them. Germline-derived CDR1 and CDR2 are SGHTA and FQGNSA. As DNA, the CDR3 is TGTGCCAGCAGCCAACAATGGACAAGGGCTGAAGCTTTCTTT. It is translated as CASSQQWTRAEAFF.

This clonotype was observed a few times. The chain recombines TRBV6-2 or TRBV6-3 with TRBJ2-6; a possible D gene is TRBD1 (6 bases). The CDR3 is 16 residues long. Germline CDR1 is MNHEY and CDR2 is SVGEGT. V lost 6 bases to trimming and J lost 0 bases, with 12 bases between them. CDR3 region: CASRQTGFSGANVLTF. In nucleotides, the CDR3 is TGTGCCAGCAGACAAACAGGGTTCTCTGGGGCCAACGTCCTGACTTTC.

This clonotype occurred a few times. The rearrangement links TRBV29-1 to TRBJ2-5, with D possibly TRBD1 on 6 matching bases. Germline CDR1 SQVTM, CDR2 ANQGSEA. The CDR3 loop spans 14 amino acids. Trimming stripped 1 base from V and 7 bases from J, with 16 bases between. CDR3 bases: TGCAGCGTTGAAGCAGGGGCAAGAGTTTCGACCCAGTACTTC. Translating gives CSVEAGARVSTQYF.

This clonotype has more than one count but fewer than ten. The chain employs TRBV12-3 or TRBV12-4 and TRBJ2-7, with a weak D call TRBD1 (6 bases). This CDR3 has 15 residues. Trimming shortened V by 1 base and J by 5 bases, and 15 bases separated the two germline ends. The CDR3 DNA is TGTGCCAGCAGTTTAGGAGACAGGTGGGTGGACGAGCAGTACTTC. Translation gives CASSLGDRWVDEQYF.

This chain links TRBV4-2 with TRBJ2-7, with D perhaps matching TRBD1 (5 bases). Germline V gene sequence: CDR1 LGHNA, CDR2 YNFKEQ. V lost 1 base and J 5 bases, leaving 15 bases between the germline ends. This CDR3 spans 15 amino acids. The CDR3 DNA follows: TGTGCCAGCAGCCAAGCTAGGGGTGGTGGGGACGAGCAGTACTTC. Amino acids: CASSQARGGGDEQYF.

This clonotype came up a few times. This chain links TRBV6-5 with TRBJ1-1; tentative D call: TRBD1 (5 bases). The CDR3 loop spans 14 amino acids. Trimming shortened V by 2 bases and J by 4 bases, and 11 bases separated the two germline ends. CDR1 and CDR2 (germline): MNHEY, SVGAGI. CDR3 residues: CASSYEQGRTEAFF. The CDR3 DNA is TGTGCCAGCAGTTACGAGCAGGGCCGCACTGAAGCTTTCTTT.